This T cell receptor beta chain was documented in a study of beta chain features in type 1 diabetes. In all sorted populations, purity surpassed 95%. Investigators reverse transcribed all isolated RNA, so they sequenced expressed TCRB transcripts. Sequenced by immunoSEQ multiplex PCR; TCRdb stores in-frame clones only, minus some. The data hold some 240,000 clones, with approximately 10% observed a single time. This clone turned up a few times. Trimming removed 0 bases from V and 4 bases from J, with 15 bases in between. The CDR3 runs to 15 residues. CDR1 and CDR2 (germline): SQVTM, ANQGSEA. The sample taken for sequencing was central memory CD4+ T cells from blood. The TCR comes from a man aged 18 to 30 in good health. V is TRBV29-1 and J is TRBJ1-2, with no clear D. The DNA of the CDR3 is TGCAGCGTTGAAGATCTTTTACGGGATGCCTATGGCTACACCTTC. Residues: CSVEDLLRDAYGYTF.